The 2 T cell receptor beta chains given below trace back to one sample, sequenced in a study of T cells in tuberculosis listed by TCRdb under 2018. Library preparation used the immunoSEQ multiplex PCR assay. TCRdb obtained this table from immuneACCESS and retained in-frame rearrangements with V and J assigned. These tables miss some clones; where compared with another copy, unresolved V genes account for less than half of the shortfall, and the remainder is unexplained. This sample lists under 50,000 clones; roughly 96% were detected once. The ten largest clonotypes hold roughly 3.5% of the sample. The sample taken for sequencing was PBMCs. The source is a donor aged 10 to 29 with latent tuberculosis or without tuberculosis infection.

V is TRBV7-2 and J is TRBJ2-7, with D perhaps TRBD1 (5 bases). Germline CDR1 is SGHTA and CDR2 is FQGNSA. Trimming removed 5 bases from V and 3 bases from J, with 26 bases in between. The length of the CDR3 is 18 residues. The CDR3 DNA reads as TGTGCCAGCAGCCCTCCCGATGAAAACAGGAGCAGCTTCTACGAGCAGTACTTC. It codes for CASSPPDENRSSFYEQYF.

This rearrangement joins TRBV6-4 to TRBJ2-1; D possibly corresponds to TRBD2 (6 bases). V lost 4 bases to trimming and J lost 1 base, with 11 bases between them. CDR3 length: 15 residues. Looked up from germline, CDR1 is MRHNA and CDR2 is SNTAGT. CDR3 loop: CASSGSSASYNEQFF. As DNA, the CDR3 is TGTGCCAGCAGTGGGTCTAGCGCTTCCTACAATGAGCAGTTCTTC.